The rows below give T cell receptor beta chains drawn from one sample of a study of metastatic and nonmetastatic thyroid tumors. Through MiXCR, TCRdb re-clonotyped the PCR reads. The sample carries tens of thousands of clones, more than 25% recorded once. The sequencing input was blood. The receptors shown here come from a male donor with papillary thyroid cancer or a benign thyroid nodule (not recorded which). Some clones in this sample may be carry-over from other donors' samples. The CDR3 runs from the conserved cysteine through the conserved F or W. D genes are given only for firm matches. Rows give clone size only sometimes, using once, few, many, or a class for an expanded clone.

j_call v_call d_call clone_size cdr3_aa cdr3_nt
TRBJ2-5 TRBV27 . few CASSLRGDQETQYF TGTGCCAGCAGTTTAAGAGGGGACCAAGAGACCCAGTACTTC
TRBJ2-1 TRBV14 . . CASSQDMSIREQFF TGTGCCAGCAGCCAAGATATGTCTATCCGGGAGCAGTTCTTC
TRBJ2-5 TRBV12-3/TRBV12-4 . . CASSRLGGGAETQYF TGTGCCAGCAGTCGGTTGGGCGGAGGGGCAGAGACCCAGTACTTC
TRBJ1-2 TRBV28 TRBD1 . CASIGSQGAGGYTF TGTGCCAGCATTGGATCACAGGGGGCGGGTGGCTACACCTTC
TRBJ1-3 TRBV6-1 TRBD1 few CASNRQGPRGNGNTIYF TGTGCCAGCAATAGACAGGGGCCGCGCGGGAATGGAAACACCATATATTTT
TRBJ1-2 TRBV4-3 . . CASSQDGLGMHGYTF TGCGCCAGCAGCCAAGATGGTCTAGGGATGCATGGCTACACCTTC
TRBJ2-1 TRBV6-4 TRBD2 once CASSDRREGNWEGKNEQFF TGTGCCAGCAGTGATCGTCGGGAGGGAAACTGGGAGGGAAAGAATGAGCAGTTCTTC
TRBJ2-5 TRBV2 TRBD2 . CASSESGGSQETQYF TGTGCCAGCAGTGAATCCGGGGGGTCCCAAGAGACCCAGTACTTC
TRBJ1-1 TRBV7-2 TRBD1 . CASSTHRGRAFF TGTGCCAGCAGCACTCATAGGGGGCGAGCTTTCTTT
TRBJ1-2 TRBV20-1 TRBD1 many CSARDLTGENYGYTF TGCAGTGCTAGAGATCTGACAGGGGAAAACTATGGCTACACCTTC
TRBJ2-1 TRBV29-1 TRBD2 many CSVPPAGGGNEQFF TGCAGCGTGCCCCCAGCGGGAGGGGGCAATGAGCAGTTCTTC
TRBJ2-7 TRBV19 TRBD2 . CASSMGLASYEQYF TGTGCCAGTAGTATGGGACTAGCTTCCTACGAGCAGTACTTC
TRBJ2-7 TRBV4-1 TRBD1 . CASSQGQGLYEQYF TGCGCCAGCAGCCAAGGACAGGGGCTCTACGAGCAGTACTTC
TRBJ2-2 TRBV6-1 . . CASSEPLGTSYTGELFF TGTGCCAGCAGTGAACCGCTTGGGACGAGTTACACCGGGGAGCTGTTTTTT
TRBJ1-5 TRBV7-9 . many CASSPSDSALENNQPQHF TGTGCCAGCAGCCCATCGGACAGCGCCTTAGAGAACAATCAGCCCCAGCATTTT
TRBJ2-1 TRBV20-1 . . CSARFGSSYNEQFF TGCAGTGCTAGGTTTGGAAGCTCCTACAATGAGCAGTTCTTC
TRBJ2-1 TRBV20-1 . few CSAPTRWEQFF TGCAGTGCCCCGACTAGATGGGAGCAGTTCTTC
TRBJ1-1 TRBV20-1 TRBD1 many CSARVRGHVEAFF TGCAGTGCTAGAGTCAGGGGGCATGTTGAAGCTTTCTTT
TRBJ2-7 TRBV5-1 TRBD2 . CASSSRLAGIGDEQYF TGCGCCAGCAGCTCTAGACTAGCGGGGATCGGGGACGAGCAGTACTTC
TRBJ2-3 TRBV20-1 . few CSASTTSTGDTQYF TGCAGTGCTAGTACCACCTCTACGGGAGATACGCAGTATTTT
TRBJ1-6 TRBV12-3/TRBV12-4 TRBD1 many CASSLRQGNSPLHF TGTGCCAGCAGTTTAAGACAGGGGAATTCACCCCTCCACTTT
TRBJ2-7 TRBV20-1 TRBD2 . CSALPGGSYEQYF TGCAGTGCTCTGCCCGGGGGGTCCTACGAGCAGTACTTC
TRBJ1-2 TRBV5-1 . few CASSLATGRSDGYTF TGCGCCAGCAGCTTGGCAACAGGGAGAAGCGATGGCTACACCTTC
TRBJ2-3 TRBV13 . few CASSPFHAAVSDTQYF TGTGCCAGCAGCCCGTTTCACGCGGCTGTGTCAGATACGCAGTATTTT
TRBJ2-7 TRBV20-1 . . CSAYPQYTRSSYEQYF TGCAGTGCTTACCCACAATATACCCGAAGCTCCTACGAGCAGTACTTC
TRBJ2-3 TRBV20-1 . medium-sized CSAPGEVETDTQYF TGCAGTGCCCCGGGAGAGGTTGAGACAGATACGCAGTATTTT
TRBJ2-5 TRBV5-1 TRBD2 many CASSWQIASGGEETQYF TGCGCCAGCAGCTGGCAAATCGCTAGCGGGGGAGAGGAGACCCAGTACTTC
TRBJ2-3 TRBV6-4 . many CASSDSTGADTQYF TGTGCCAGCAGTGACTCGACGGGGGCAGATACGCAGTATTTT
TRBJ2-1 TRBV20-1 TRBD2 . CSARPGLDPRGEQFF TGCAGTGCGAGACCGGGACTAGACCCGCGAGGGGAGCAGTTCTTC
TRBJ2-7 TRBV2 . few CASRGEAYEQYF TGTGCCAGCCGAGGGGAGGCCTACGAGCAGTACTTC
TRBJ2-3 TRBV30 . . CAWSGRATDTQYF TGTGCCTGGTCCGGGAGAGCCACAGATACGCAGTATTTT
TRBJ1-4 TRBV2 . . CASMPWAATNEKLFF TGTGCCAGCATGCCGTGGGCCGCAACTAATGAAAAACTCTTTTTT
TRBJ1-3 TRBV15 . . CATSRDAGSGNTIYF TGTGCCACCAGCAGAGATGCGGGGTCTGGAAACACCATATATTTT
TRBJ1-2 TRBV12-3/TRBV12-4 . many CASSLGWNYGYTF TGTGCCAGCAGTCTCGGTTGGAACTATGGCTACACCTTC
TRBJ1-6 TRBV2 . . CASSDTGLNSPLHF TGTGCCAGCAGTGATACAGGGCTTAATTCACCCCTCCACTTT
TRBJ2-2 TRBV28 . few CASTPLRGAGTGELFF TGTGCCAGCACCCCGCTGAGGGGCGCGGGCACCGGGGAGCTGTTTTTT
TRBJ2-7 TRBV6-2/TRBV6-3 . . CASSYRQRNSYEQHF TGTGCCAGCAGTTACCGGCAGCGGAACTCCTACGAGCAGCACTTC
TRBJ2-1 TRBV28 . many CASNEERAGGDNEQFF TGTGCCAGCAATGAGGAGCGGGCAGGGGGGGACAATGAGCAGTTCTTC
TRBJ1-3 TRBV6-1 . many CASSEVMGSGNTIYF TGTGCCAGCAGTGAAGTGATGGGCTCTGGAAACACCATATATTTT
TRBJ1-1 TRBV12-3/TRBV12-4 . few CASRLTPNTEAFF TGTGCCAGCAGACTTACACCGAACACTGAAGCTTTCTTT
TRBJ1-1 TRBV4-1 . few CASSHRTENTEAFF TGCGCCAGCAGCCACCGGACGGAGAACACTGAAGCTTTCTTT
TRBJ2-7 TRBV20-1 . . CSATDYEQYF TGCAGTGCTACCGATTACGAGCAGTACTTC
TRBJ1-2 TRBV25-1 . many CASSAKVIDGYTF TGTGCCAGCAGTGCGAAGGTCATCGATGGCTACACCTTC
TRBJ2-5 TRBV6-1 TRBD1 . CASSPGTGGQETQYF TGTGCCAGCAGTCCCGGGACAGGGGGCCAAGAGACCCAGTACTTC
TRBJ1-1 TRBV6-1 TRBD1 . CASSRTGHGGTEAFF TGTGCCAGCAGTCGGACAGGCCATGGGGGCACTGAAGCTTTCTTT
TRBJ1-2 TRBV20-1 . . CSAYGQNYGYTF TGCAGTGCTTACGGACAGAACTATGGCTACACCTTC
TRBJ1-1 TRBV11-2 . . CASSLGHRAKGNTEAFF TGTGCCAGCAGCTTAGGCCACAGGGCGAAGGGGAACACTGAAGCTTTCTTT
TRBJ2-1 TRBV6-1 TRBD2 few CASSEYPSGYNEQFF TGTGCCAGCAGTGAATATCCTAGCGGCTACAATGAGCAGTTCTTC
TRBJ1-5 TRBV12-3/TRBV12-4 TRBD1 . CASSLSGGGQPQHF TGTGCCAGCAGTTTATCAGGGGGTGGTCAGCCCCAGCATTTT
TRBJ2-3 TRBV2 . . CASIRALGDTQYF TGTGCCAGTATCCGAGCCCTGGGGGATACGCAGTATTTT
TRBJ1-6 TRBV6-1 . . CASRIRDNSPLHF TGTGCCAGCAGAATCAGGGATAATTCACCCCTCCACTTT
TRBJ2-1 TRBV11-2 . . CASSFGGSSYNEQFF TGTGCCAGCAGCTTTGGGGGGAGCTCCTACAATGAGCAGTTCTTC
TRBJ2-3 TRBV20-1 TRBD1 few CSARDPGKGADTQYF TGCAGTGCTAGAGATCCGGGAAAGGGGGCCGATACGCAGTATTTT